A selection of T cell receptor beta chains follows, all from one sample in a study of blood T cell repertoires in COVID-19. Profiling relied on immunoSEQ multiplex PCR, and the TCRdb table lists in-frame clones only, not all of them. The table has around 140,000 clones, about 79% seen once. The sequenced sample consisted of peripheral blood. These TCRs come from a woman at least 80 years old with active or convalescent COVID-19. Each CDR3 is given with its conserved first and last residue. Fields, in order: J gene, D gene, V gene, clone size, CDR3 DNA, CDR3 protein. D genes are given only for firm matches. Clone size is shown for a subset of rows, as once, few, many or a class of expanded clone.

TRBJ2-5	TRBD1	TRBV19	.	TGTGCCAGTAACATGGCAGGGGGTGAGACCCAGTACTTC	CASNMAGGETQYF
TRBJ2-7	TRBD1	TRBV9	few	TGTGCCAGCAGCGCAGATGACAGGGCATCCCACGAGCAGTACTTC	CASSADDRASHEQYF
TRBJ2-7	TRBD1	TRBV4-3	.	TGCGCCAGCAGCTCCGGGACAGGGGCTTACGAGCAGTACTTC	CASSSGTGAYEQYF
TRBJ1-2	TRBD1	TRBV23-1	few	TGCGCCAGCAGTCCACATTCAACCGGGACAGGGGGCGCGGTAGGCTACACCTTC	CASSPHSTGTGGAVGYTF
TRBJ1-3	.	TRBV7-8	.	TGTGCCAGCACCCAGGGGAACGGAAACACCATATATTTT	CASTQGNGNTIYF
TRBJ1-5	.	TRBV24-1	.	TGTGCCACCAGTGAGACAGGAAGCAATCAGCCCCAGCATTTT	CATSETGSNQPQHF
TRBJ1-6	.	TRBV18	few	TGTGCCAGCTCACCTTCCAGTTTTAATTCACCCCTCCACTTT	CASSPSSFNSPLHF
TRBJ1-1	.	TRBV7-9	.	TGTGCCAGCAGCCCCGCGGACAGGAACACTGAAGCTTTCTTT	CASSPADRNTEAFF
TRBJ2-3	TRBD2	TRBV6-4	.	TGTGCCAGCAGTGATGGGACTACCCATAGCACAGATACGCAGTATTTT	CASSDGTTHSTDTQYF
TRBJ2-1	TRBD1	TRBV27	.	TGTGCCAGCATCGGGACAGGGTCGATTGAGCAGTTCTTC	CASIGTGSIEQFF
TRBJ1-4	TRBD1	TRBV29-1	.	TGCAGCGTTTCGACAGGGGCGAGTGAAAAACTGTTTTTT	CSVSTGASEKLFF
TRBJ1-6	.	TRBV3-1/TRBV3-2	.	TGTGCCAGCAGCCCGATTGGGGGAGGCGGTTCACCCCTCCACTTT	CASSPIGGGGSPLHF
TRBJ1-2	.	TRBV11-2	.	TGTGCCAGCTCCCAGGAGGGGATTGGCTACACCTTC	CASSQEGIGYTF
TRBJ2-7	TRBD2	TRBV13	.	TGTGCCAGCAGCTTAATCATGAGTTCCAGCGGGGGGGCGCCAATCTACGAGCAGTACTTC	CASSLIMSSSGGAPIYEQYF
TRBJ2-5	TRBD2	TRBV2	.	TGTGCCAGCACCAGGGTAGGGCGGGGGTCCGAAGAGACCCAGTACTTC	CASTRVGRGSEETQYF
TRBJ1-6	.	TRBV14	once	TGTGCCAGCAGCCAGCACAGAGTAAATTCACCCCTCCACTTT	CASSQHRVNSPLHF
TRBJ2-1	.	TRBV5-1	once	TGCGCCAGCACATACCGGGACAAAGGATGGGACCAGTTCTTC	CASTYRDKGWDQFF
TRBJ1-2	.	TRBV9	.	TGTGCCAGCAGCGTAGCGGCAGGGTGGAATGGCTACACCTTC	CASSVAAGWNGYTF
TRBJ1-5	.	TRBV5-5	.	TGTGCCAGCAGCGGCGGGGGTTATAGCAATCAGCCCCAGCATTTT	CASSGGGYSNQPQHF
TRBJ2-3	.	TRBV4-2	.	TGTGCCAGCAGCCAAGAACTAATCGCAGATACGCAGTATTTT	CASSQELIADTQYF
TRBJ1-1	.	TRBV7-9	.	TGTGCCAGCAGCCCACAGAACACTGAAGCTTTCTTT	CASSPQNTEAFF
TRBJ1-5	.	TRBV7-9	.	TGTGCCAGCAGCTTTACCGGGACTAATCAGCCCCAGCATTTT	CASSFTGTNQPQHF
TRBJ2-7	TRBD2	TRBV5-6	few	TGTGCCAGCAGCCGCTGGTTCGGGTCGGGGGGAGTTTCCTACGAGCAGTACTTC	CASSRWFGSGGVSYEQYF
TRBJ2-3	.	TRBV12-3/TRBV12-4	once	TGTGCCAGCATTCGAAGGGGGACGCAGTATTTT	CASIRRGTQYF
TRBJ2-7	TRBD2	TRBV4-3	.	TGCGCCAGCAGCCAAAGTAGCGGGGGGGTCCGGAGGCAGTACTTC	CASSQSSGGVRRQYF
TRBJ2-5	.	TRBV3-1/TRBV3-2	.	TGTGCCAGCAGCCTGCGGGTTGAGGAGACCCAGTACTTC	CASSLRVEETQYF
TRBJ2-7	TRBD1	TRBV28	.	TGTGCCAGCAGGACAGGGGGCGTCTACGAGCAGTACTTC	CASRTGGVYEQYF
TRBJ2-2	TRBD2	TRBV7-6	few	TGTGCCAGCAGCTTACTAGCGGGGGTTAAACCGAACACCGGGGAGCTGTTTTTT	CASSLLAGVKPNTGELFF
TRBJ2-7	.	TRBV18	.	TGTGCCAGCTCACCCCCAAGCAGGGCAGCCTACGAGCAGTACTTC	CASSPPSRAAYEQYF
TRBJ2-6	.	TRBV7-6	.	TGTGCCAGCAGTAAAATCGGTGGAGCCGGCTCTGGGGCCAACGTCCTGACTTTC	CASSKIGGAGSGANVLTF
TRBJ2-5	TRBD2	TRBV7-6	.	TGTGCCAGCAGCCTACTAGCGGGGGGACTCGGGGAGACCCAGTACTTC	CASSLLAGGLGETQYF
TRBJ2-5	TRBD1	TRBV10-2	.	TGCGCCAGCAGGACAGGGCGCCTTGGGGAGACCCAGTACTTC	CASRTGRLGETQYF
TRBJ2-7	.	TRBV5-6	.	TGTGCCAGCAGCCTAGGCACCAATTACGAGCAGTACTTC	CASSLGTNYEQYF
TRBJ2-6	.	TRBV5-1	few	TGCGCCAGCAGCTTGGAGGGATTCGGGAGCGCTGGGGCCAACGTCCTGACTTTC	CASSLEGFGSAGANVLTF
TRBJ1-1	.	TRBV14	.	TGTGCCACCTCCTCGTGGGGGGTCGCAATCAGGAACACTGAAGCTTTCTTT	CATSSWGVAIRNTEAFF
TRBJ2-7	TRBD2	TRBV28	.	TGTGCCAGCAGTACCCGCGGGGGGCGGGGATACGAGCAGTACTTC	CASSTRGGRGYEQYF
TRBJ1-5	.	TRBV5-6	.	TGTGCCAGCAGCTCTAGGGGCTCCTACAATCAGCCCCAGCATTTT	CASSSRGSYNQPQHF
TRBJ1-5	.	TRBV11-3	few	TGTGCCAGCAGCTTAGTGGTGGGCAGGGGCAATCAGCCCCAGCATTTT	CASSLVVGRGNQPQHF
TRBJ1-2	TRBD1	TRBV7-9	.	TGTGCCAGCAGCTCCCTCCCAGGGGGGACTAACTATGGCTACACCTTC	CASSSLPGGTNYGYTF
TRBJ2-5	.	TRBV15	.	TGTGCCACCAGCAGAGACTCAGGGGTGGAGACCCAGTACTTC	CATSRDSGVETQYF
TRBJ1-5	.	TRBV12-5	.	TGTGCTAGTGGTTTTACCCAGAATCAGCCCCAGCATTTT	CASGFTQNQPQHF
TRBJ2-7	.	TRBV7-8	.	TGTGCCAGCAGCTTAGCGGGGGGGCCTTTCGAGCAGTACTTC	CASSLAGGPFEQYF
TRBJ1-4	TRBD1	TRBV6-4	.	TGTGCCAGCAGTTCCGGGACAGGGGGAGAAAAACTGTTTTTT	CASSSGTGGEKLFF
TRBJ1-4	.	TRBV18	.	TGTGCCAGCTCAGGGCCGAATGAAAAACTGTTTTTT	CASSGPNEKLFF
TRBJ2-7	.	TRBV19	.	TGTGCCAGTAGTATAGAGCGGCTAGCTAACGAGCAGTACTTC	CASSIERLANEQYF
TRBJ1-2	.	TRBV6-1	.	TGTGCCAGCAGTGACGAGGGCAGTAACTATGGCTACACCTTC	CASSDEGSNYGYTF
TRBJ1-1	.	TRBV27	.	TGTGCCAGCAGTCCTGGGGGGGTATACACTGAAGCTTTCTTT	CASSPGGVYTEAFF
TRBJ1-5	.	TRBV19	.	TGTGCCAGTAGTATAGGACATCTCTATAGCAATCAGCCCCAGCATTTT	CASSIGHLYSNQPQHF
TRBJ1-1	TRBD1	TRBV5-5	.	TGTGCCAGCAGCACCTTTCAAACAGGGGGTAGCACTGAAGCTTTCTTT	CASSTFQTGGSTEAFF
TRBJ2-3	.	TRBV24-1	.	TGTGCCACCAGTGGGTCAGGGGGCACAGATACGCAGTATTTT	CATSGSGGTDTQYF
TRBJ1-1	.	TRBV6-5	.	TGTGCCAGCAGAGACCAGGACAGATTGAACACTGAAGCTTTCTTT	CASRDQDRLNTEAFF
TRBJ2-4	.	TRBV21-1	.	TGTGCCAGCAGCAACACCCTTATGGAGGGGGCGATGGTTTGGGCCAAAAACATTCAGTACTTC	CASSNTLMEGAMVWAKNIQYF
TRBJ1-4	.	TRBV7-9	.	TGTGCCAGCAGCTTAGCGCAAGGAGGGGAAAAACTGTTTTTT	CASSLAQGGEKLFF
TRBJ1-5	.	TRBV12-5	few	TGTGCTAGTGGTTTTGGAGACGATCAGCCCCAGCATTTT	CASGFGDDQPQHF
TRBJ1-4	.	TRBV9	few	TGTGCCAGCAGCGTAGGTGGCAGAAAAAATGAAAAACTGTTTTTT	CASSVGGRKNEKLFF
TRBJ2-7	TRBD1	TRBV18	.	TGTGCCAGCTCACTGAACAGGGGGCATGGCGAGCAGTACTTC	CASSLNRGHGEQYF
TRBJ1-6	TRBD1	TRBV28	.	TGTGCCAGCCTTGTGCAGGGGGCGGGTTCACCCCTCCACTTT	CASLVQGAGSPLHF